This TCR beta chain is from a study of T cells in Graves' hyperthyroidism and ophthalmopathy. Amplified TCR beta CDR3 regions came from RNA transcripts. HTBI primers were used for first-round RT-PCR of the TCR CDR3. TCRdb independently ran MiXCR on the multiplex PCR reads; one entry per CDR3 protein. In the table there are some 150,000 distinct CDR3 sequences, roughly a fifth of which are singletons. Comments on this clonotype: Its cognate antigen is unknown. The junction shows a germline mismatch at one end, possibly a read error.

Study outcomes and limitations: Researchers found most expanded thyroid clonotypes above 0.001 in blood as well. Ophthalmopathy was told apart from stable hyperthyroidism by a 13 V-J model.

The PBMCs were taken from more than 8 ml of fresh peripheral blood. The CDR3 has 15 amino acids. Germline V lookup: CDR1 SGHAT, CDR2 FQNNGV. This chain connects TRBV11-2 to TRBJ2-3; tentatively, D is TRBD1 (6 bases). This TCR came from a woman aged 50 to 65 with Graves' hyperthyroidism that later progressed to Graves' ophthalmopathy. Material: blood. The CDR3 here is CASSFFKGDTNTQYF. CDR3 coding DNA: TGTGCCAGCAGCTTCTTCAAGGGGGACACAAATACGCAGTATTTT. Drawing the rest from reference TRBV11-2 and TRBJ2-3, the complete variable domain is EAGVAQSPRYKIIEKRQSVAFWCNPISGHATLYWYQQILGQGPKLLIQFQNNGVVDDSQLPKDRFSAERLKGVDSTLKIQPAKLEDSAVYLCASSFFKGDTNTQYFGPGTRLTVL.